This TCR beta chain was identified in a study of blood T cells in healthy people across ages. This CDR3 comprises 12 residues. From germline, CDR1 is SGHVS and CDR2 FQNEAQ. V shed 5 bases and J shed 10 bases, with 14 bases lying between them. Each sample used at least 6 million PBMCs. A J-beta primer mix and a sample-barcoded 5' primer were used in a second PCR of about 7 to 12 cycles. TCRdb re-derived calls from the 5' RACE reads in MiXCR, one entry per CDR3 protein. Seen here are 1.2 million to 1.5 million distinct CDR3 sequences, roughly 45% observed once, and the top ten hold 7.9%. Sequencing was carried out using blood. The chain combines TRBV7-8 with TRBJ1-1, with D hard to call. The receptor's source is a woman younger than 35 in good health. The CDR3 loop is CASSPVSGRAFF. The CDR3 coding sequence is TGTGCCAGCAGCCCGGTGTCCGGGAGAGCTTTCTTT.